This T cell receptor (beta chain) was recorded in a study of blood T cells in healthy people across ages (dated by TCRdb to the mid-2010s). Background for the entire study: In model experiments, roughly one uniquely barcoded TCR beta cDNA molecule per two T cells was captured by template switching. To track age-related changes in TCR beta repertoire diversity, the study relied on deep sequencing normalized with unique cDNA molecular identifiers. The donors were split into four age groups: young (average around 17 years), middle-aged (about 40), aged (over 55) and long-lived (over 75). To avoid experimental bias, donors of different ages were randomly spread across the sequencing lanes. Using the same blood draw, the study looked at two additional independent replicas of 1 million unique cDNA reads for two donors, one aged 18 to 29 and the other aged 80 or older.

Of note for this clonotype: Its antigen has not been determined. The input lacks base qualities; no much larger clone sits a single base away.

The donors were 40 or so Caucasian individuals from Russia, aged roughly 6 to 100 years, who were systemically healthy. Each donor gave roughly 9.5 milliliters of peripheral blood, collected into EDTA-treated Vacutainer tubes. Ficoll-Paque density-gradient centrifugation was used to isolate PBMCs, with at least 6 million per sample. Trizol reagent was used to extract total RNA from the PBMCs, yielding at least 5.5 micrograms per sample. For every donor, an aliquot of PBMCs went through flow cytometry to measure the percentages of naive CD45RAhigh/CD27high T cells. Taken from the germline V gene (reference sequence), the CDR1 and CDR2 loops are SEHNR and FQNEAQ. Clipping removes 5 bases from V and 9 bases from J, with 13 as the unmatched junction base count. From its cysteine to its phenylalanine, the CDR3 spans 14 amino acids. The only DNA kept is the CDR3, 42 bases in frame from the first base. Study-wide findings and limitations: Compared with the aged group, the long-lived group had more naive CD4+ T cells, fewer expanded clones and increased TCR diversity, a pattern suggesting age selection. Estimates of total diversity based on one million sequenced T cells were considered lower bounds and underestimates. Because donor CMV infection status was unknown, age-related changes in expanded clonotypes were potentially confounded. Conclusive comparison of naive and antigen-experienced compartments was prevented by the profiling of bulk unsorted PBMCs. Observed TCR beta diversity correlated strongly with the percentage of naive T cells measured by flow cytometry. As age increased, observed TCR beta diversity per million T cells dropped in a roughly linear way, and a significant reduction was already evident by age 40.

Libraries came from 5' RACE. The instrument given in TCRdb is Illumina HiSeq 2500. A second PCR of roughly 6 to 11 cycles was performed with a sample-barcoded 5' primer and a J-beta primer mix. A template-switch 5' adaptor carrying 12 random nucleotides introduced a unique molecular identifier onto each TCR beta cDNA molecule. Each sample yielded at least 2.5 million CDR3-containing paired-end reads. The Mint cDNA synthesis kit, primed by a TRBC-specific oligonucleotide, was used to synthesize first-strand cDNA from all RNA. After uracil-DNA glycosylase treatment, a first 18-cycle PCR used universal primers M1SS and BC2_uni_R on all cDNA. In the paper's pipeline: For normalization, 1 million high-quality reads, each with a distinct molecular identifier, were randomly selected from each sample. Reads with shared molecular identifiers were discarded instead of being binned into consensus sequences. MiTCR, with a Q25 quality threshold and the strictest error-elimination algorithm, was used for CDR3 identification, clonotype clustering and error correction. Lower-bound total TCR beta diversity was estimated with a nonparametric unseen species model using Euler transformation. TCRdb redid the processing of the public reads, applying fastp at Q25 and MiXCR, and retained in-frame beta chains. Records with the same CDR3 protein are collapsed into one entry carrying the most frequent genes and DNA. The V and J calls and clone size are TCRdb's, not the authors'. The sample contains 600,000 to 800,000 distinct CDR3 sequences, approximately 52% of them found a single time. Around an eighth of the sample rests with the top ten.

The material sequenced was blood. The TCR comes from an elderly woman in good health. Recombination joined TRBV7-9 with TRBJ2-7; 7 central bases correspond to TRBD2. The DNA reads as follows: TGTGCCAGCAGCAGTAGCGGGTCCTACAATGGGCAGTACTTC. This gives the protein CASSSSGSYNGQYF.